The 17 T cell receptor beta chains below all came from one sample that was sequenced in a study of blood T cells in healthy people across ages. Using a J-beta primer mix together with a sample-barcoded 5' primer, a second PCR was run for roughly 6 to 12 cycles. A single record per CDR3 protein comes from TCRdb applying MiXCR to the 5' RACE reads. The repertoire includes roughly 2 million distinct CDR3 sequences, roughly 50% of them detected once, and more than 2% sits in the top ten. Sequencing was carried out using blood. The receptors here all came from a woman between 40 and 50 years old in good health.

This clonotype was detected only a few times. CDR3: CASSLKGGALSSGANVLTF. The CDR3 region has the DNA TGCGCCAGCAGCTTGAAAGGAGGGGCGCTGAGCTCTGGGGCCAACGTCCTGACTTTC. This chain uses TRBV5-1 with TRBJ2-6; D possibly corresponds to TRBD2 (6 bases). This CDR3 contains 19 residues. Per the germline V gene, CDR1 is SGHRS and CDR2 is YFSETQ. The V end lost 1 base, the J end lost 0 bases, and 17 bases lay between the germline ends.

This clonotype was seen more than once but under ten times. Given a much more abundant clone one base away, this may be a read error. CDR3 in DNA: TGTGCCAGCAGCAAGACAGGGGGCGGTGAGCAGTACTTC. As protein: CASSKTGGGEQYF. This chain links TRBV7-2 with TRBJ2-5; TRBD1 matches 10 bases. V lost 5 bases to trimming and J lost 11 bases; unmatched junction nucleotides: 8. The CDR3 contains 13 residues. Germline-derived CDR1 and CDR2 are SGHTA and FQGNSA.

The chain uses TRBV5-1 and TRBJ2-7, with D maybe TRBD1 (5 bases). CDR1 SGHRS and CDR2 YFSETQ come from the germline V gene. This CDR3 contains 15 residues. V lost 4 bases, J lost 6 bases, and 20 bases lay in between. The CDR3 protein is CASSPDNTSTGEQYF. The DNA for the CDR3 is TGCGCCAGCAGCCCGGACAACACCTCGACGGGCGAGCAGTACTTC.

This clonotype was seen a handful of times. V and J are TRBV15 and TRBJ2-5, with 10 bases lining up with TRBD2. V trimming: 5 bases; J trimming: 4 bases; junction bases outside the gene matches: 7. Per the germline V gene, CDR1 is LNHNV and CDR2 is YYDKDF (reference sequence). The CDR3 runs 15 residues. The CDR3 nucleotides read TGTGCCACCAGCGGAAAAGCGGGGGGGCCAGAGACCCAGTACTTC. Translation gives CATSGKAGGPETQYF.

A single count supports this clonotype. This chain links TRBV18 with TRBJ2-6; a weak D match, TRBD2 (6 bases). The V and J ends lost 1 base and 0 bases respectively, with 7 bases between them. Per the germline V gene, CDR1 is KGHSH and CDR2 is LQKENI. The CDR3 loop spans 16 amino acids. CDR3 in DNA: TGTGCCAGCTCACCACGGAGGGACTCTGGGGCCAACGTCCTGACTTTC. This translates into CASSPRRDSGANVLTF.

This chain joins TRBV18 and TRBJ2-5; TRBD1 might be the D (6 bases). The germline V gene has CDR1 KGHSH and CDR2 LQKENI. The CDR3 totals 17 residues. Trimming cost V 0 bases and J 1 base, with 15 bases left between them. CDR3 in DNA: TGTGCCAGCTCACCACCCAACCCAACAGGGTTCCAAGAGACCCAGTACTTC. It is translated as CASSPPNPTGFQETQYF.

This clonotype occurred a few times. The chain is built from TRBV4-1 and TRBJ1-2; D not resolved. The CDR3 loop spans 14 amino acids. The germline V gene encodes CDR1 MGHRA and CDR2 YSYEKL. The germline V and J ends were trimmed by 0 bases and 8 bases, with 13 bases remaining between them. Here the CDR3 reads CASSQEIAGYGYTF. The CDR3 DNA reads TGCGCCAGCAGCCAAGAAATAGCGGGGTACGGCTACACCTTC.

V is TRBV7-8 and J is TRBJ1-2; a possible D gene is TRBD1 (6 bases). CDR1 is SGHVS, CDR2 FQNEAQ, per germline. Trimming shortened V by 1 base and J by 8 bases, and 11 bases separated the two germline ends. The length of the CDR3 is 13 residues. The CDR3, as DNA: TGTGCCAGCAGCTTAGTCCCAGGGGAGGGCTACACCTTC. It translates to CASSLVPGEGYTF. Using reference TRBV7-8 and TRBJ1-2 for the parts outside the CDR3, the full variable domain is GAGVSQSPRYKVAKRGQDVALRCDPISGHVSLFWYQQALGQGPEFLTYFQNEAQLDKSGLPSDRFFAERPEGSVSTLKIQRTQQEDSAVYLCASSLVPGEGYTFGSGTRLTVV.

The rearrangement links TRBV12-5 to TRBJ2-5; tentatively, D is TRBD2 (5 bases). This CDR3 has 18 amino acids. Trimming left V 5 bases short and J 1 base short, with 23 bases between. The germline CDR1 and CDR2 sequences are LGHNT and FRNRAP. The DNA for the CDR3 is TGTGCTAGTGGTCTAGCCCTGACTCTGCGCTCTCCCCAAGAGACCCAGTACTTC. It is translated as CASGLALTLRSPQETQYF.

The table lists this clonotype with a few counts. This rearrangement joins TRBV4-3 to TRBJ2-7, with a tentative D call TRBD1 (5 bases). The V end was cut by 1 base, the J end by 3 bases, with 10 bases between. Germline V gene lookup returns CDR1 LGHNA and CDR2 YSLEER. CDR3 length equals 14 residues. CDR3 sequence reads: CASSQVEGDYEQYF. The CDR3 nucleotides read TGCGCCAGCAGCCAAGTCGAAGGGGACTACGAGCAGTACTTC.

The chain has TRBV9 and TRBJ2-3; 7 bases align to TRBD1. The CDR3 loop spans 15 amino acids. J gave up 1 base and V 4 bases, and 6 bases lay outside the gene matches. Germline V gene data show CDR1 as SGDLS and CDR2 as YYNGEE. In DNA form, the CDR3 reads TGTGCCAGCAGCTACACCGGGACAGGCACAGATACGCAGTATTTT. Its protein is CASSYTGTGTDTQYF.

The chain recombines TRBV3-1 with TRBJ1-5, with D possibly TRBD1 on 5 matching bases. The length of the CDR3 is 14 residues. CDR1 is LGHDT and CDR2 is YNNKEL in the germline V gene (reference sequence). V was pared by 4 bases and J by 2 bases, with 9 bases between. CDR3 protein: CASSRGRGNQPQHF. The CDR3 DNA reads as TGTGCCAGCAGCCGGGGCCGTGGCAATCAGCCCCAGCATTTT.

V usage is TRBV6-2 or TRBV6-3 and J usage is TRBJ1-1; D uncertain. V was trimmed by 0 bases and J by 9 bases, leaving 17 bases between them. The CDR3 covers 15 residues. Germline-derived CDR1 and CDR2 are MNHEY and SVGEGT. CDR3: CASSYSSAVGSKAFF. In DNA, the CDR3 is TGTGCCAGCAGTTACTCTAGCGCTGTGGGGAGCAAAGCTTTCTTT.

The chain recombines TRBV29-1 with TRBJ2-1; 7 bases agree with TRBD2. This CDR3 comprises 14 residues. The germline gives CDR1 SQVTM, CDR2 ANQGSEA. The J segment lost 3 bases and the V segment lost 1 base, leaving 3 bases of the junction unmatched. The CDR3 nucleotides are TGCAGCGTTGAAGGGACTAGGAACTACAATGAGCAGTTCTTC. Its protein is CSVEGTRNYNEQFF.

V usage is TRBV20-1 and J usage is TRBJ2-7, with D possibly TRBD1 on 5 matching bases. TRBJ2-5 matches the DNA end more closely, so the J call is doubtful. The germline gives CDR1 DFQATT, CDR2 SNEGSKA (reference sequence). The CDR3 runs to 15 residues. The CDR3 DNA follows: TGCAGTGCACCGCCTCCGGGCCCCGCAGGGCAGACCCAGTACTTC. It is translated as CSAPPPGPAGQTQYF.

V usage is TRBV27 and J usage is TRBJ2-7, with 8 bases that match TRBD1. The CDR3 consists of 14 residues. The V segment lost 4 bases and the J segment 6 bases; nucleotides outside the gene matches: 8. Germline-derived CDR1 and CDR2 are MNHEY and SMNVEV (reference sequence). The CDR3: CASSSMDRAGEQYF. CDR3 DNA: TGTGCCAGCAGTTCTATGGACAGGGCCGGCGAGCAGTACTTC.

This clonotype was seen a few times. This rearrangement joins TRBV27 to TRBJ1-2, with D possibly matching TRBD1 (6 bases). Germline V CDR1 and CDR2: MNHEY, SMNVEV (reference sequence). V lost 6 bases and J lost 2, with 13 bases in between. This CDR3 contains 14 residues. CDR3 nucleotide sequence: TGTGCCAGCAGAACGGACAGACGGAACTATGGCTACACCTTC. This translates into CASRTDRRNYGYTF.